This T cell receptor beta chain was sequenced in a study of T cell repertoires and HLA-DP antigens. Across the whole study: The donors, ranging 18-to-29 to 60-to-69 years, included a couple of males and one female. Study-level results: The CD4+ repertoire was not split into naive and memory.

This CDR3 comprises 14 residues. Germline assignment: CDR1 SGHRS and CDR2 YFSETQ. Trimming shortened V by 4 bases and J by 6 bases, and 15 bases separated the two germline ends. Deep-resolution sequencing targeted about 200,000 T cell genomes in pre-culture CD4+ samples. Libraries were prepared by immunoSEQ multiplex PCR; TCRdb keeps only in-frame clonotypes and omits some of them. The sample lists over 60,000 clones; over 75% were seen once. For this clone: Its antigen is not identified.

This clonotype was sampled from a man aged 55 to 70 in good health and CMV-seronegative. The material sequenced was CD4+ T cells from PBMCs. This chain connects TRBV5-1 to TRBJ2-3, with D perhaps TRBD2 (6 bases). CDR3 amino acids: CASSPLMEGDTQYF. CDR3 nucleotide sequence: TGCGCCAGCAGCCCCCTGATGGAGGGGGATACGCAGTATTTT.